This paragraph covers one T cell receptor beta chain sequence. The antigen is not known. The sample originates from a study of cytomegalovirus exposure and HLA in healthy donors. Study outcomes and limitations: Cytomegalovirus-associated status was assigned to more than 150 TCR beta chains.

The PCR made use of 60 Vbeta and 13 Jbeta primers. The assay was immunoSEQ multiplex PCR, and TCRdb's table has in-frame clones only and misses some. The data hold approximately 130,000 clones, with 70% to 85% observed a single time. The V gene's germline CDR1 is MNHNS and CDR2 SASEGT. The V end lost 5 bases, the J end lost 1 base, and 14 bases lay between the germline ends. The CDR3 length is 15 residues. Input material: PBMCs. The sequence was obtained from a man aged 18 to 30 in good health and CMV-seronegative. The chain is built from TRBV6-1 and TRBJ1-1, with D tentatively TRBD1 (6 bases). CDR3: CASSPRWGPNTEAFF. The CDR3, as DNA: TGTGCCAGCAGTCCTCGTTGGGGGCCGAACACTGAAGCTTTCTTT.